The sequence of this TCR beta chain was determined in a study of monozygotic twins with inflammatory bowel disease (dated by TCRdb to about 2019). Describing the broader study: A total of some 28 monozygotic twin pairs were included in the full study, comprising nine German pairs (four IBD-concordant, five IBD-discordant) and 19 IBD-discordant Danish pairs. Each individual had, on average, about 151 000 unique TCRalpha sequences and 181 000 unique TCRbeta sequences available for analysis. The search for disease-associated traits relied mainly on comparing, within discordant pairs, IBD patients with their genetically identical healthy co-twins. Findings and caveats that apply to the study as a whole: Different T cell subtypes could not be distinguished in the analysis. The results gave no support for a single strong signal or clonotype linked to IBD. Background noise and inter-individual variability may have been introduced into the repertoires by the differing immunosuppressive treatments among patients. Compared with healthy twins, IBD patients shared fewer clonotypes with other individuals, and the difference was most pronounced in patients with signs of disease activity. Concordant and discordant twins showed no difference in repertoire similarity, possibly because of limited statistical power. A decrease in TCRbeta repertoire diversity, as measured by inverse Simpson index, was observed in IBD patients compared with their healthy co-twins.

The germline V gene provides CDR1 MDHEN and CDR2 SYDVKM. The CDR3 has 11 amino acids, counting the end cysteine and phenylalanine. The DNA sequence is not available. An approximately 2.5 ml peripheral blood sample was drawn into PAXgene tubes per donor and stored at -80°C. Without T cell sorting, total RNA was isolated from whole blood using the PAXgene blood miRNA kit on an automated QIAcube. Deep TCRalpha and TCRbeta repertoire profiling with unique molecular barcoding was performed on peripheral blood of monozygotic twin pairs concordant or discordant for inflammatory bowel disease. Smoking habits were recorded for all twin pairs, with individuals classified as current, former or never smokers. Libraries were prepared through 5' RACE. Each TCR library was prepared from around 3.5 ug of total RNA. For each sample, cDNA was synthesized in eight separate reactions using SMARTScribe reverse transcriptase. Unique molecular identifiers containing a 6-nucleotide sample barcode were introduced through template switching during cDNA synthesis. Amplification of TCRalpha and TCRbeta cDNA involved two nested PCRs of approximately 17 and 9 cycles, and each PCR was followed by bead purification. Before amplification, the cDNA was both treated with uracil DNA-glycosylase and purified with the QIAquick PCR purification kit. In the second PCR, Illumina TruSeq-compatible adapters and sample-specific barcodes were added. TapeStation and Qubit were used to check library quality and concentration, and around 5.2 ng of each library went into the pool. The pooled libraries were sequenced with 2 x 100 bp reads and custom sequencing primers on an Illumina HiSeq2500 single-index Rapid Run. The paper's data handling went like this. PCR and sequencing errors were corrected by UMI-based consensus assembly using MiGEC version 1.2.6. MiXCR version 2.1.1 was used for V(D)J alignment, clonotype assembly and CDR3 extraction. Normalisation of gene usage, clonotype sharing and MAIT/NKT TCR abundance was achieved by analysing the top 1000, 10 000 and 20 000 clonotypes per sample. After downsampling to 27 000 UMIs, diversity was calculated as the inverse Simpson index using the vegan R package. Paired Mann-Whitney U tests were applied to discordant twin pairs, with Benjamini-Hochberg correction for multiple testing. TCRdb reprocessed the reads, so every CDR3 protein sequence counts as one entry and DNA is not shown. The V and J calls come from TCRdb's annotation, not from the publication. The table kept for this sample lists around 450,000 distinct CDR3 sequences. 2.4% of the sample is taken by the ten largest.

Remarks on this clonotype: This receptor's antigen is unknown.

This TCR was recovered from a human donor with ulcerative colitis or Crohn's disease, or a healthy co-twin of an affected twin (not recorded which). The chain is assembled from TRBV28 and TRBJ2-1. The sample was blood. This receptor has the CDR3 CASSELPRWFF.